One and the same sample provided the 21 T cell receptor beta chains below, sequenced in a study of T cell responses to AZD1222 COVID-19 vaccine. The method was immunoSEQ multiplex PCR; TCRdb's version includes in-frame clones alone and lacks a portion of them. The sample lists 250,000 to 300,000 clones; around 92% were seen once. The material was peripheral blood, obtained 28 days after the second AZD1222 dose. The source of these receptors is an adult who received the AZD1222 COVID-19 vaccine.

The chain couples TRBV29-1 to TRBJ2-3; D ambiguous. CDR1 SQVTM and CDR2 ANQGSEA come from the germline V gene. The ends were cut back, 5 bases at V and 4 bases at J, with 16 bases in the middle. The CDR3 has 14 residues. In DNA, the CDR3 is TGCAGCGTTAACGGTCAGATCATACCAGATACGCAGTATTTT. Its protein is CSVNGQIIPDTQYF.

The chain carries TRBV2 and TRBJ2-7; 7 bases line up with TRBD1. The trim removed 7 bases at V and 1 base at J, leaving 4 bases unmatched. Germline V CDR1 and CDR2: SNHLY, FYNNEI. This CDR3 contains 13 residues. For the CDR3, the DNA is TGTGCCAGCATAAACAGGGGATCCTACGAGCAGTACTTC. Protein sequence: CASINRGSYEQYF. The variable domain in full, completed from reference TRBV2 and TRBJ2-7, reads EPEVTQTPSHQVTQMGQEVILRCVPISNHLYFYWYRQILGQKVEFLVSFYNNEISEKSEIFDDQFSVERPDGSNFTLKIRSTKLEDSAMYFCASINRGSYEQYFGPGTRLTVT.

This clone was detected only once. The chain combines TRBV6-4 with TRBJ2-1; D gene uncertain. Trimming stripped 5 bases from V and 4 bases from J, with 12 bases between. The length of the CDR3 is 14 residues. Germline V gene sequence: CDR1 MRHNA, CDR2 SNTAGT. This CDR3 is CASSRNDNYNEQFF. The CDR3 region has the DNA TGTGCCAGCAGTCGAAACGACAATTACAATGAGCAGTTCTTC.

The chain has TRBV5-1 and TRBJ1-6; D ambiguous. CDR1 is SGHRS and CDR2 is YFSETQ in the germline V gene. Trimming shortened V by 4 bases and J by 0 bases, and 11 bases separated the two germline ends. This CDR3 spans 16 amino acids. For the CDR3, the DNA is TGCGCCAGCAGCCAGGACGGGAGCTCCTATAATTCACCCCTCCACTTT. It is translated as CASSQDGSSYNSPLHF.

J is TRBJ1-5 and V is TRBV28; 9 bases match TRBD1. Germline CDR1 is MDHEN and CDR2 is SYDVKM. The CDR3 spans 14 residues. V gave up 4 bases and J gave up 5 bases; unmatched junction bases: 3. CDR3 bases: TGTGCCAGCAGTTGGACAGGGGTGGATCAGCCCCAGCATTTT. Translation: CASSWTGVDQPQHF. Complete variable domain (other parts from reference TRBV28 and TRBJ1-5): DVKVTQSSRYLVKRTGEKVFLECVQDMDHENMFWYRQDPGLGLRLIYFSYDVKMKEKGDIPEGYSVSREKKERFSLILESASTNQTSMYLCASSWTGVDQPQHFGDGTRLSIL.

CDR3 coding DNA: TGCGCCAGCAGCCCGACAGGTATACCCTACGAGCAGTACTTC. It yields the protein CASSPTGIPYEQYF. The V and J genes are TRBV4-1 and TRBJ2-7; D perhaps matches TRBD1 (6 bases). The CDR3 runs 14 residues. V lost 4 bases and J lost 2, with 12 bases in between. The germline V gene encodes CDR1 MGHRA and CDR2 YSYEKL.

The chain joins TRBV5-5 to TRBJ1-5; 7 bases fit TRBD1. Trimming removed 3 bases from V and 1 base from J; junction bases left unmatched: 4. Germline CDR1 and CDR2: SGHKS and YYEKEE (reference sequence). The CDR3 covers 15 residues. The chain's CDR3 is CASSSGTESNQPQHF. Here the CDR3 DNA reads TGTGCCAGCAGCTCTGGGACAGAGAGCAATCAGCCCCAGCATTTT.

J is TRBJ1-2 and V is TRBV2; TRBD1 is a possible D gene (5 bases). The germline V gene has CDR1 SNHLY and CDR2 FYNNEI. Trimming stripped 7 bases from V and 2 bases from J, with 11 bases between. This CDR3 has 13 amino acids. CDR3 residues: CASKPDINYGYTF. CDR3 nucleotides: TGTGCCAGCAAACCGGACATCAACTATGGCTACACCTTC.

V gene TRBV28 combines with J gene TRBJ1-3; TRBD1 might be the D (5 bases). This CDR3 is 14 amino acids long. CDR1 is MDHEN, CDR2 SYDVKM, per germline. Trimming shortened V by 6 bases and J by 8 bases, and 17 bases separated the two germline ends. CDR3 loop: CASSWGGVKDTIYF. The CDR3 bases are TGTGCCAGCAGCTGGGGGGGGGTTAAGGACACCATATATTTT.

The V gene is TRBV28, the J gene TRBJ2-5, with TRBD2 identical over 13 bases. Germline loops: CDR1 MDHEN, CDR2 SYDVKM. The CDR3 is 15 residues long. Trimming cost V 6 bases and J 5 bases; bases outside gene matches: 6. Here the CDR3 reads CASRRTSGRAETQYF. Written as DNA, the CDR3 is TGTGCCAGCAGGCGGACTAGCGGGAGAGCGGAGACCCAGTACTTC.

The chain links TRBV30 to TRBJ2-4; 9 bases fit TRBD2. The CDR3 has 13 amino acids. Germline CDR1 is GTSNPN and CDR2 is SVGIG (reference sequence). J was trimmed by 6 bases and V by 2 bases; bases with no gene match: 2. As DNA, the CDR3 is TGTGCCTGGAGTCCGACTAGCGGAAACATTCAGTACTTC. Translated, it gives CAWSPTSGNIQYF.

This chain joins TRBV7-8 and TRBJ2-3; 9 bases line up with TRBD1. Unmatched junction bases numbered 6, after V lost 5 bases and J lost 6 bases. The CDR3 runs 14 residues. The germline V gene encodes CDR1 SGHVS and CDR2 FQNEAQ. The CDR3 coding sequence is TGTGCCAGCAGCCCAGGACAGGGGAGGGATACGCAGTATTTT. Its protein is CASSPGQGRDTQYF.

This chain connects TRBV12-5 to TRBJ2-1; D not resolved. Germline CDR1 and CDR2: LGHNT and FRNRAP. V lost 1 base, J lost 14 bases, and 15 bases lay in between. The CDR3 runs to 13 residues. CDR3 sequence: CASGLENPVPKFF. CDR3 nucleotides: TGTGCTAGTGGTTTGGAAAATCCAGTCCCCAAGTTCTTC. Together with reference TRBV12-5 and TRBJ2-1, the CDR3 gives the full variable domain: DARVTQTPRHKVTEMGQEVTMRCQPILGHNTVFWYRQTMMQGLELLAYFRNRAPLDDSGMPKDRFSAEMPDATLATLKIQPSEPRDSAVYFCASGLENPVPKFFGPGTRLTVL.

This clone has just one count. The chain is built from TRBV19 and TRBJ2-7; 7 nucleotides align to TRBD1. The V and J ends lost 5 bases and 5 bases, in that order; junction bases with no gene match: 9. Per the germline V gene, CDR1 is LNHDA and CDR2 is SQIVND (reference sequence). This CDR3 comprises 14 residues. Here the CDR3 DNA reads TGTGCCAGTAGTTCGCGACAGGGTACGAACGAGCAGTACTTC. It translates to CASSSRQGTNEQYF.

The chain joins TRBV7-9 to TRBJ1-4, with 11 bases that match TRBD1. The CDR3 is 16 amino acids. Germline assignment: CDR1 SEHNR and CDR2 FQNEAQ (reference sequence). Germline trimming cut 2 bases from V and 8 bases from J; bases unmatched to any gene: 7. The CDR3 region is CASSLRYRDRGEKLFF. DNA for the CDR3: TGTGCCAGCAGCTTAAGATACCGGGACAGGGGGGAAAAACTGTTTTTT. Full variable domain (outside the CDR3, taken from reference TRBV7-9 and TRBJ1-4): DTGVSQNPRHKITKRGQNVTFRCDPISEHNRLYWYRQTLGQGPEFLTYFQNEAQLEKSRLLSDRFSAERPKGSFSTLEIQRTEQGDSAMYLCASSLRYRDRGEKLFFGSGTQLSVL.

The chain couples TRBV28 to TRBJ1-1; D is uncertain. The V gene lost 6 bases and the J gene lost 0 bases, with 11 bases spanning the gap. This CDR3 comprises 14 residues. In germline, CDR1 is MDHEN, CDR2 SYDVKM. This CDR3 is CASSPGQMNTEAFF. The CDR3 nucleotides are TGTGCCAGCAGCCCTGGCCAGATGAACACTGAAGCTTTCTTT.

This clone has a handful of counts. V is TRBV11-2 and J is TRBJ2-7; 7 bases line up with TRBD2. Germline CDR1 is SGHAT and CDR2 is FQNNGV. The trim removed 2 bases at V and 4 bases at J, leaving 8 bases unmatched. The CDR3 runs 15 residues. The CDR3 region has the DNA TGTGCCAGCAGCTTAACTGGCGGGGGAACTTACGAGCAGTACTTC. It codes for CASSLTGGGTYEQYF. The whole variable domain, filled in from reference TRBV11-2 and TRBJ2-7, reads EAGVAQSPRYKIIEKRQSVAFWCNPISGHATLYWYQQILGQGPKLLIQFQNNGVVDDSQLPKDRFSAERLKGVDSTLKIQPAKLEDSAVYLCASSLTGGGTYEQYFGPGTRLTVT.

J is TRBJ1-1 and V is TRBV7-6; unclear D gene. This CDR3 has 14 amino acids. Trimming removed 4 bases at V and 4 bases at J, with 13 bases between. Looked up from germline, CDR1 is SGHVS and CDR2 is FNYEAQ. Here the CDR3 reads CASSSLPGSTEAFF. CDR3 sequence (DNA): TGTGCCAGCAGCTCCCTCCCCGGGAGCACTGAAGCTTTCTTT.

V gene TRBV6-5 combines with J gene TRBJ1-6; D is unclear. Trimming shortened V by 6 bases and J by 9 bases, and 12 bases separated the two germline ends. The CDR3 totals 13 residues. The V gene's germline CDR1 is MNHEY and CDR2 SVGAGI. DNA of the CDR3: TGTGCCAGCAGCCAGCAAGGGAGTTCACCCCTCCACTTT. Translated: CASSQQGSSPLHF.

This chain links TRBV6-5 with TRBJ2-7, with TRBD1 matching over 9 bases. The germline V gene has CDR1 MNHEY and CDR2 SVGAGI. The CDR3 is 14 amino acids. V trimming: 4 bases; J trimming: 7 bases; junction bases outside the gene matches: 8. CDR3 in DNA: TGTGCCAGCAGTTGGACAGGGGAGAGTCGGGAGCAGTACTTC. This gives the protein CASSWTGESREQYF.

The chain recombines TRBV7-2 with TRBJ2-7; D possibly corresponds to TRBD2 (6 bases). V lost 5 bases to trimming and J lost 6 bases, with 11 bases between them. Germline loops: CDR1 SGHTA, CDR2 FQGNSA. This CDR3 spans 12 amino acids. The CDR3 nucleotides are TGTGCCAGCAGCGCGGGGAGCACCGAGCAGTACTTC. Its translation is CASSAGSTEQYF.